One TCR beta chain is described in this entry. No antigen is known for it. Within one base of it there is no much larger clone, and no base qualities were kept. The method behind the library was RT-PCR. Sequencing was performed on an Illumina HiSeq 2500. Starting from the raw public reads, TCRdb applied fastp trimming at Q25, assembled clones with MiXCR and retained in-frame beta chains. One record per CDR3 amino acid sequence lists the most common genes and DNA. For this sample the table gives under 850,000 distinct CDR3 sequences, of which about 18% were detected only once. The ten largest account for 11% of the sample. The sample originates from a study of response to subunit inactivated influenza vaccine (dated by TCRdb to 2016 to 2018). For context, the study as a whole: Deep quantitative T cell receptor repertoire profiling was used in the study to track responses to a trivalent subunit inactivated influenza vaccine. Points the paper makes about the study in general: According to the authors, only a limited number of new T cells may be recruited by each seasonal influenza vaccination.

Inclusive of the bounding cysteine and phenylalanine, the CDR3 is 16 residues long. Only CDR3 DNA remains: 48 bases, in frame from the first base. The V and J ends are trimmed by 3 bases and 0 bases, leaving 15 bases between them. CDR1 DFQATT and CDR2 SNEGSKA were looked up in the germline V gene (reference sequence). Recombination linked TRBV20-1 to TRBJ1-5, with TRBD1 perhaps the D gene, on 5 matching bases. The material was PBMCs from blood, obtained approximately 5 days after vaccination. This TCR derives from a man aged 45-65 years who received an inactivated influenza vaccine. Donor details come from another sample of the same person, matched by shared clones. For the CDR3, the sequence is CSARKGGDYSNQPQHF. At the DNA level, the sequence is TGCAGTGCTAGGAAGGGAGGGGACTATAGCAATCAGCCCCAGCATTTT.